The next 2 T cell receptor beta chains were all read from a single sample in a study of T cell changes during pregnancy in multiple sclerosis. Data came from immunoSEQ multiplex PCR; TCRdb stores just in-frame clones and leaves some out. The sample lists about 59,000 clones; 90% were seen once. This specimen consisted of peripheral blood, obtained in the third trimester of pregnancy. All receptors derive from a female donor in good health, enrolled as a control in a pregnancy study.

The chain recombines TRBV9 with TRBJ1-4; the D gene is possibly TRBD1 (5 bases). This CDR3 is built from 16 residues. The germline CDR1 and CDR2 sequences are SGDLS and YYNGEE. Trimming cost V 2 bases and J 2 bases, with 13 bases left between them. The CDR3 region is CASSVLAGGTNEKLFF. CDR3 nucleotide sequence: TGTGCCAGCAGCGTTTTGGCGGGGGGGACTAATGAAAAACTGTTTTTT.

This clone was counted a few times. V is TRBV30 and J is TRBJ2-2; maybe TRBD2 (5 bases). V lost 5 bases and J lost 4, with 14 bases in between. CDR3 size: 14 residues. Germline loops: CDR1 GTSNPN, CDR2 SVGIG (reference sequence). CDR3 nucleotide sequence: TGTGCCTGGGGATTAGACGGGGTCACCGGGGAGCTGTTTTTT. It encodes CAWGLDGVTGELFF. Full variable domain (missing parts from reference TRBV30 and TRBJ2-2): SQTIHQWPATLVQPVGSPLSLECTVEGTSNPNLYWYRQAAGRGLQLLFYSVGIGQISSEVPQNLSASRPQDRQFILSSKKLLLSDSGFYLCAWGLDGVTGELFFGEGSRLTVL.